This T cell receptor (beta chain) derives from a study of response to subunit inactivated influenza vaccine. Study-level results: T cells newly recruited by each seasonal influenza vaccination are few, the authors suggested.

One entry per CDR3 protein results from TCRdb running MiXCR on the RT-PCR reads. This table has 650,000 to 700,000 distinct CDR3 sequences, 15% to 17% appearing once. Germline V gene data show CDR1 as DFQATT and CDR2 as SNEGSKA (reference sequence). The CDR3 loop spans 13 amino acids. Trimming cost V 1 base and J 3 bases, with 10 bases left between them. About this clonotype: Its target is not known.

Source: PBMCs from blood, taken 11 to 12 days after vaccination. This chain joins TRBV20-1 and TRBJ2-7; a weak D match, TRBD1 (6 bases). The TCR originated in a man aged 50 or older who received an inactivated influenza vaccine. DNA for the CDR3: TGCAGTGCTAGAGGACAGGCGAACTACGAGCAGTACTTC. Residues: CSARGQANYEQYF.